Sequencing of this T cell receptor (beta chain) was carried out in a study of control samples from healthy donors and cancer patients. Profiled with immunoSEQ multiplex PCR; TCRdb holds only in-frame clones, not every one. The data show about 76,000 clones, 75% to 90% seen once. The CDR3 is 15 residues long. CDR1 and CDR2 from the germline V gene are SGHRS and YFSETQ. V was trimmed by 5 bases and J by 0 bases, leaving 11 bases between them. The chain links TRBV5-1 to TRBJ2-2, with no clear D. The sequenced sample was PBMCs. This clonotype was sampled from a woman between 50 and 59 years old with colorectal cancer. The CDR3 DNA is TGCGCCAGCAGTTTACAGAGCGCGAACACCGGGGAGCTGTTTTTT. Translation gives CASSLQSANTGELFF.